This T cell receptor beta chain was sequenced during a study of T cells after yellow fever vaccination. For the study at large: Fractions low in cell number were prepared with SMART-Seq v4 Ultra Low Input.

Trimming took 4 bases from V and 1 from J, leaving 3 bases between them. From germline, CDR1 is KGHDR and CDR2 SFDVKD. The CDR3 is 13 residues long. This clonotype was counted at least ten times. Its antigen remains unknown. Whole-study results and caveats: The CD4 compartment and the CD8 compartment contained a small share of clonotypes in common.

Template switching by 5'RACE produced TCR cDNA, adding a universal primer site and UMIs. TCRdb reprocessed the 5' RACE reads via MiXCR and lists one record per CDR3 protein. The sample lists 200,000 to 250,000 distinct CDR3 sequences, 3% to 3.5% seen once, with around 3% in the top ten. The rearrangement links TRBV24-1 to TRBJ2-2; D call uncertain. The sample was CD4+ T cells sorted from PBMCs, taken 10 days after the yellow fever booster vaccination. The clonotype comes from a young man who received the YFV17D yellow fever vaccine. The CDR3 nucleotides are TGTGCCACCAGTGAACGGAACACCGGGGAGCTGTTTTTT. It specifies CATSERNTGELFF.